Listed below are T cell receptor beta chains from one sample, sequenced in a study of CD8 T cells in ankylosing spondylitis. TCRdb fed the 5' RACE reads into MiXCR, producing one record per CDR3 protein. Of 700,000 or so distinct CDR3 sequences listed, 15% to 20% are singletons. Sequencing used blood, either unsorted or a sorted T cell fraction (not recorded which). These receptors were taken from a male donor with ankylosing spondylitis. CDR3s include the opening cysteine and the closing phenylalanine or tryptophan. The D gene is left open where the match is weak. The size field is filled for only some rows; it gives once, few, many or a size class.

J gene: TRBJ1-1; V gene: TRBV4-3; D gene: NA; clone size: few; CDR3 protein: CASSQERERTEAFF; CDR3 DNA: TGCGCCAGCAGCCAGGAACGAGAGAGGACTGAAGCTTTCTTT
J gene: TRBJ2-1; V gene: TRBV7-2; D gene: NA; clone size: NA; CDR3 protein: CASSLAGAGTSNEQFF; CDR3 DNA: TGTGCCAGCAGCTTAGCGGGGGCGGGAACATCCAATGAGCAGTTCTTC
J gene: TRBJ2-2; V gene: TRBV18; D gene: TRBD1; clone size: few; CDR3 protein: CASSRDGTANTGELFF; CDR3 DNA: TGTGCCAGCTCACGAGACGGGACAGCGAACACCGGGGAGCTGTTTTTT
J gene: TRBJ2-3; V gene: TRBV6-2/TRBV6-3; D gene: TRBD2; clone size: NA; CDR3 protein: CASSSGLWDTQYF; CDR3 DNA: TGTGCCAGCAGTTCGGGACTATGGGATACGCAGTATTTT
J gene: TRBJ1-1; V gene: TRBV3-1; D gene: TRBD1; clone size: NA; CDR3 protein: CASSSTGRNGAFF; CDR3 DNA: TGTGCCAGCAGCTCGACAGGGAGGAATGGAGCTTTCTTT
J gene: TRBJ2-1; V gene: TRBV9; D gene: NA; clone size: few; CDR3 protein: CASSKDRYNEQFF; CDR3 DNA: TGTGCCAGCAGCAAAGACAGATACAATGAGCAGTTCTTC
J gene: TRBJ2-5; V gene: TRBV5-1; D gene: NA; clone size: NA; CDR3 protein: CASSLGTWEETQYF; CDR3 DNA: TGCGCCAGCAGCTTGGGGACCTGGGAAGAGACCCAGTACTTC
J gene: TRBJ1-1; V gene: TRBV5-1; D gene: NA; clone size: NA; CDR3 protein: CASSMTGVNTEAFF; CDR3 DNA: TGCGCCAGCAGCATGACAGGTGTGAACACTGAAGCTTTCTTT
J gene: TRBJ1-3; V gene: TRBV3-1; D gene: NA; clone size: few; CDR3 protein: CASSQDGGTGNTIYF; CDR3 DNA: TGTGCCAGCAGCCAAGACGGGGGGACTGGAAACACCATATATTTT
J gene: TRBJ2-1; V gene: TRBV4-3; D gene: TRBD2; clone size: NA; CDR3 protein: CASSFTASGSIDEQFF; CDR3 DNA: TGCGCCAGCAGCTTTACGGCTAGCGGGAGTATTGATGAGCAGTTCTTC
J gene: TRBJ1-1; V gene: TRBV12-3/TRBV12-4; D gene: NA; clone size: NA; CDR3 protein: CASSLGRTPEAFF; CDR3 DNA: TGTGCCAGCAGTTTGGGTAGAACCCCTGAAGCTTTCTTT
J gene: TRBJ2-1; V gene: TRBV5-1; D gene: NA; clone size: few; CDR3 protein: CASSLNQGNEQFF; CDR3 DNA: TGCGCCAGCAGCTTGAACCAGGGCAATGAGCAGTTCTTC
J gene: TRBJ1-6; V gene: TRBV5-1; D gene: TRBD1; clone size: NA; CDR3 protein: CASSLHPGTENSPLHF; CDR3 DNA: TGCGCCAGCAGCTTACATCCCGGGACAGAAAATTCACCCCTCCACTTT
J gene: TRBJ1-5; V gene: TRBV12-3/TRBV12-4; D gene: NA; clone size: NA; CDR3 protein: CASSLSPLNQPQHF; CDR3 DNA: TGTGCCAGCAGTTTATCGCCCCTCAATCAGCCCCAGCATTTT
J gene: TRBJ2-2; V gene: TRBV28; D gene: NA; clone size: NA; CDR3 protein: CASSFEGGPNTGELFF; CDR3 DNA: TGTGCCAGCAGTTTCGAGGGGGGGCCTAACACCGGGGAGCTGTTTTTT
J gene: TRBJ2-5; V gene: TRBV24-1; D gene: NA; clone size: NA; CDR3 protein: CATSDPSGQTQETQYF; CDR3 DNA: TGTGCCACCAGTGATCCTTCGGGCCAAACCCAAGAGACCCAGTACTTC
J gene: TRBJ2-6; V gene: TRBV4-1; D gene: NA; clone size: NA; CDR3 protein: CASSDFLTGANVLTF; CDR3 DNA: TGCGCCAGCAGTGACTTTTTGACTGGGGCCAACGTCCTGACTTTC
J gene: TRBJ2-7; V gene: TRBV12-3/TRBV12-4; D gene: TRBD1; clone size: NA; CDR3 protein: CASTLQGTYEQYF; CDR3 DNA: TGTGCCAGCACCTTACAGGGGACCTACGAGCAGTACTTC
J gene: TRBJ2-1; V gene: TRBV27; D gene: NA; clone size: many; CDR3 protein: CASSLGTTSYNEQFF; CDR3 DNA: TGTGCCAGCAGTCTCGGGACAACCTCCTACAATGAGCAGTTCTTC